These 28 T cell receptor beta chains were all obtained from the same sample, sequenced in a study of T-cell memory formation after mild COVID-19. In TCRdb, the 5' RACE reads were re-called with MiXCR into one record per CDR3 protein. The data contain roughly 280,000 distinct CDR3 sequences, around 16% of them singletons. The sample comprised PBMCs or a T cell subset sorted from them (not recorded which). These receptors came from a man aged 18-30 years who had mild COVID-19 (a few samples of this study predate the infection). Cell type and time point are not known.

The J gene is TRBJ2-7, the V gene TRBV7-9; maybe TRBD1 (6 bases). This CDR3 is 15 amino acids long. Trimming stripped 5 bases from V and 0 bases from J, with 14 bases between. In germline, CDR1 is SEHNR, CDR2 FQNEAQ (reference sequence). The CDR3 coding sequence is TGTGCCAGCAGCGAGATCGTGGACAGCTCCTACGAGCAGTACTTC. It encodes CASSEIVDSSYEQYF.

This clonotype was detected only a few times. This CDR3 is CASSKEDGGQKDEQFF. CDR3 DNA: TGTGCCAGCAGCAAGGAGGATGGGGGGCAAAAGGATGAGCAGTTCTTC. This chain links TRBV21-1 with TRBJ2-1; the listed D gene, TRBD1, was not tested against the DNA. TRBV21-1 has pseudogene status. This CDR3 region has 16 residues.

Only a few counts were recorded for this clonotype. The chain uses TRBV5-1 and TRBJ2-1; D is possibly TRBD1 (7 bases). Germline-derived CDR1 and CDR2 are SGHRS and YFSETQ. The length of the CDR3 is 15 residues. Trimming took 4 bases from V and 3 from J, leaving 14 bases between them. The CDR3 is CASSPSGDSYNEQFF. The DNA for the CDR3 is TGCGCCAGCAGCCCCTCGGGGGACAGCTACAATGAGCAGTTCTTC.

The chain uses TRBV2 and TRBJ1-5, with D unclear. From germline, CDR1 is SNHLY and CDR2 FYNNEI. Trimming stripped 5 bases from V and 6 bases from J, with 8 bases between. CDR3 length: 12 residues. DNA for the CDR3: TGTGCCAGCAGTCCCACGACTCAGCCCCAGCATTTT. Translation gives CASSPTTQPQHF. Together with reference TRBV2 and TRBJ1-5, the CDR3 gives the full variable domain: EPEVTQTPSHQVTQMGQEVILRCVPISNHLYFYWYRQILGQKVEFLVSFYNNEISEKSEIFDDQFSVERPDGSNFTLKIRSTKLEDSAMYFCASSPTTQPQHFGDGTRLSIL.

The V call is TRBV9, the J call TRBJ2-3, with 7 bases fitting TRBD1. V shed 0 bases and J 9 bases; nucleotides not matched to a gene: 7. Germline lookup yields CDR1 SGDLS and CDR2 YYNGEE. The CDR3 length is 14 residues. CDR3 loop: CASSVGGTEGTQYF. DNA for the CDR3: TGTGCCAGCAGCGTAGGAGGGACAGAAGGAACGCAGTATTTT.

V and J are TRBV4-1 and TRBJ1-2, with D possibly matching TRBD1 (6 bases). The CDR3 covers 19 residues. Trimming stripped 1 base from V and 7 bases from J, with 28 bases between. Germline assignment: CDR1 MGHRA and CDR2 YSYEKL. CDR3 loop: CASSQARGGRGRQQGGYTF. In DNA, the CDR3 is TGCGCCAGCAGCCAAGCCCGAGGGGGTCGGGGACGGCAGCAGGGTGGCTACACCTTC.

The V call is TRBV24-1, the J call TRBJ1-5; D is undetermined. Germline V gene lookup returns CDR1 KGHDR and CDR2 SFDVKD. The CDR3 runs 12 residues. The V end lost 6 bases, the J end lost 8 bases, and 10 bases lay between the germline ends. The CDR3 nucleotides are TGTGCCACCAGTCTCGGGTCAGAGCCCCAGCATTTT. Its translation is CATSLGSEPQHF.

The chain combines TRBV30 with TRBJ2-5; D remains ambiguous. Germline V gives CDR1 GTSNPN, CDR2 SVGIG (reference sequence). The CDR3 length is 11 residues. V gave up 5 bases and J gave up 5 bases, with 9 bases separating them. CDR3 sequence reads: CAWARWETQYF. For the CDR3, the DNA is TGTGCCTGGGCGCGCTGGGAGACCCAGTACTTC.

The chain uses TRBV10-3 and TRBJ2-6; 9 bases are a match to TRBD1. The CDR3 consists of 17 residues. V lost 2 bases to trimming and J lost 4 bases; unmatched junction nucleotides: 6. Per the germline V gene, CDR1 is ENHRY and CDR2 is SYGVKD. The CDR3 bases are TGTGCCATCAGTGAGAGGGGACAGGGCACAGGGGCCAACGTCCTGACTTTC. It yields the protein CAISERGQGTGANVLTF.

The chain joins TRBV7-2 to TRBJ1-3, with TRBD1 matching over 8 bases. The germline gives CDR1 SGHTA, CDR2 FQGNSA. After removal of 5 bases from V and 4 bases from J, the junction contained 7 bases not matched to a gene. The CDR3 loop spans 15 amino acids. The CDR3 sequence is CASSPNRQGGNTIYF. CDR3 sequence (DNA): TGTGCCAGCAGCCCCAACCGACAGGGGGGAAACACCATATATTTT.

The rearrangement links TRBV7-8 to TRBJ1-5; D uncertain. The CDR3 sequence is 14 residues long. The germline gives CDR1 SGHVS, CDR2 FQNEAQ. The V gene lost 5 bases and the J gene lost 0 bases, with 8 bases spanning the gap. The CDR3 region is CASSLPYSNQPQHF. In DNA form, the CDR3 reads TGTGCCAGCAGCCTACCATATAGCAATCAGCCCCAGCATTTT.

The gene calls are TRBV7-8 and TRBJ2-2; perhaps TRBD2 as D (7 bases). CDR1 is SGHVS, CDR2 FQNEAQ, per germline. This CDR3 region has 16 residues. Trimming removed 4 bases at V and 7 bases at J, with 19 bases between. The CDR3 sequence is CASSSPAGAEDGELFF. CDR3 nucleotide sequence: TGTGCCAGCAGCTCGCCCGCGGGGGCGGAGGACGGGGAGCTGTTTTTT. Full variable domain (missing parts from reference TRBV7-8 and TRBJ2-2): GAGVSQSPRYKVAKRGQDVALRCDPISGHVSLFWYQQALGQGPEFLTYFQNEAQLDKSGLPSDRFFAERPEGSVSTLKIQRTQQEDSAVYLCASSSPAGAEDGELFFGEGSRLTVL.

There are a few counts of this clonotype. The rearrangement joins TRBV7-2 to TRBJ1-6, with D maybe TRBD1 (6 bases). Per germline, CDR1 SGHTA and CDR2 FQGNSA. This CDR3 has 14 amino acids. Trimming stripped 3 bases from V and 10 bases from J, with 13 bases between. The CDR3 DNA reads TGTGCCAGCAGCTTTGCACAGGGCGGCTCACCCCTCCACTTT. It yields the protein CASSFAQGGSPLHF.

This CDR3 reads CASSYSASSYNEQFF. CDR3 nucleotides: TGTGCCAGCAGTTACTCAGCGAGCTCCTACAATGAGCAGTTCTTC. V usage is TRBV6-2 or TRBV6-3 and J usage is TRBJ2-1; no clear D. The germline gives CDR1 MNHEY, CDR2 SVGEGT. The CDR3 runs to 15 residues. Deletions cut 0 bases from V and 0 bases from J, with 6 bases between.

This clonotype was found a few times. This CDR3 is CASSITSGGPNEQFF. As DNA, the CDR3 is TGTGCCAGCTCCATTACTAGCGGGGGGCCGAATGAGCAGTTCTTC. This chain joins TRBV12-3 or TRBV12-4 and TRBJ2-1, with TRBD2 matching over 12 bases. The CDR3 spans 15 residues. V was pared by 8 bases and J by 7 bases, with 9 bases of the junction left unmatched.

The gene calls are TRBV28 and TRBJ1-1; tentative D call: TRBD1 (6 bases). The germline CDR1 and CDR2 sequences are MDHEN and SYDVKM. V dropped 4 bases and J dropped 2 bases, with 11 bases sitting between them. The CDR3 is 14 residues long. This CDR3 is CASSSTGLNTEAFF. The DNA for the CDR3 is TGTGCCAGCAGTTCGACAGGACTCAACACTGAAGCTTTCTTT. The full variable domain, in which reference TRBV28 and TRBJ1-1 provide the parts outside the CDR3, is DVKVTQSSRYLVKRTGEKVFLECVQDMDHENMFWYRQDPGLGLRLIYFSYDVKMKEKGDIPEGYSVSREKKERFSLILESASTNQTSMYLCASSSTGLNTEAFFGQGTRLTVV.

This clonotype occurred a few times. V and J are TRBV28 and TRBJ1-2; 8 bases are shared with TRBD1. J gave up 4 bases and V 8 bases, and 6 bases lay outside the gene matches. In germline, CDR1 is MDHEN, CDR2 SYDVKM. This CDR3 contains 13 residues. The CDR3 spells CASGDRMGYGYTF. As DNA, the CDR3 is TGTGCCAGCGGGGACAGGATGGGCTATGGCTACACCTTC.

The V call is TRBV6-5, the J call TRBJ1-4, with D perhaps TRBD1 (6 bases). CDR3 length: 14 amino acids. V shed 6 bases and J shed 8 bases, with 16 bases lying between them. The germline gives CDR1 MNHEY, CDR2 SVGAGI. The CDR3 sequence is CASRLQGRGEKLFF. DNA of the CDR3: TGTGCCAGCAGACTACAGGGAAGGGGGGAAAAACTGTTTTTT.

As DNA, the CDR3 is TGCGCCAGCAGCTGGGGCGGTTCAGGGACTGAAGCTTTCTTT. Translated, it gives CASSWGGSGTEAFF. The chain recombines TRBV5-1 with TRBJ1-1; D is perhaps TRBD1 (5 bases). The V gene's germline CDR1 is SGHRS and CDR2 YFSETQ. V was trimmed by 3 bases and J by 5 bases, leaving 14 bases between them. The CDR3 contains 14 residues. Combining the CDR3 with reference TRBV5-1 and TRBJ1-1 gives the whole variable domain KAGVTQTPRYLIKTRGQQVTLSCSPISGHRSVSWYQQTPGQGLQFLFEYFSETQRNKGNFPGRFSGRQFSNSRSEMNVSTLELGDSALYLCASSWGGSGTEAFFGQGTRLTVV.

A single count supports this clonotype. This chain connects TRBV10-2 to TRBJ1-1, with D possibly matching TRBD1 (5 bases). Trimming removed 6 bases at V and 5 bases at J, with 16 bases between. The germline V gene has CDR1 WSHSY and CDR2 SAAADI. The CDR3 runs to 14 residues. This CDR3 is CASSQWAGPTEAFF. CDR3 nucleotide sequence: TGCGCCAGCAGCCAATGGGCAGGGCCAACTGAAGCTTTCTTT.

The chain is built from TRBV12-3 or TRBV12-4 and TRBJ1-5, with TRBD1 identical over 8 bases. Germline trimming cut 3 bases from V and 6 bases from J; bases unmatched to any gene: 4. CDR3 length equals 14 residues. DNA of the CDR3: TGTGCCAGCAGTTTCCAGGGGGCAGGTCAGCCCCAGCATTTT. Amino acid sequence: CASSFQGAGQPQHF.

This chain joins TRBV20-1 and TRBJ1-5; tentative D call: TRBD1 (6 bases). Trimming removed 6 bases from V and 10 bases from J, with 16 bases in between. The V gene's germline CDR1 is DFQATT and CDR2 SNEGSKA (reference sequence). CDR3 length equals 12 residues. In nucleotides, the CDR3 is TGCAGTGCCCGAGGGGGTCGGGGACCCCAGCATTTT. It encodes CSARGGRGPQHF.

A few counts support this clonotype. This chain joins TRBV25-1 and TRBJ2-1; D not certain. The V and J ends lost 8 bases and 1 base respectively, with 3 bases between them. The CDR3 contains 11 residues. Germline V gene sequence: CDR1 MGHDK, CDR2 SYGVNS. The CDR3, as DNA: TGTGCCAGCGGATCCTACAATGAGCAGTTCTTC. Its translation: CASGSYNEQFF.

The chain is built from TRBV12-3 or TRBV12-4 and TRBJ1-5; D is ambiguous. With 1 base removed from V and 7 bases from J, the gap between germline ends came to 8 bases. The CDR3 is 13 residues long. CDR3 sequence (DNA): TGTGCCAGCAGTTTAGGGGGATGGCAGCCCCAGCATTTT. It encodes CASSLGGWQPQHF.

This clonotype occurred many times. J is TRBJ2-1 and V is TRBV20-1; D is uncertain. The CDR3 is 15 amino acids. V was shortened by 0 bases and J by 1 base, with 10 bases between the two germline ends. From germline, CDR1 is DFQATT and CDR2 SNEGSKA (reference sequence). CDR3 in DNA: TGCAGTGCTAGAGAGGACCGGCTTTCCTACAATGAGCAGTTCTTC. Its protein product is CSAREDRLSYNEQFF.

In this sample, this clonotype turned up many times. The CDR3 DNA is TGTGCCAGCAGCTCAACAGCGATGAACACTGAAGCTTTCTTT. Protein sequence: CASSSTAMNTEAFF. The rearrangement joins TRBV12-3 or TRBV12-4 to TRBJ1-1; D gene unclear. V was trimmed by 6 bases and J by 0 bases, leaving 11 bases between them. The CDR3 runs to 14 residues.

The chain links TRBV12-3 or TRBV12-4 to TRBJ2-1; 7 nucleotides align to TRBD1. The junction had 10 bases not matched to a gene; V was cut back by 7 bases and J by 7 bases. CDR3 length: 14 residues. The CDR3 region has the DNA TGTGCCAGCACCTGGGGGACAGAAAGGAATGAGCAGTTCTTC. Translating it yields CASTWGTERNEQFF.

The sample holds a few counts of this clonotype. The genes are TRBV5-1 and TRBJ1-2; tentatively, D is TRBD1 (6 bases). CDR1 and CDR2 (germline): SGHRS, YFSETQ. The CDR3 extends over 14 amino acids. Trimming pared 0 bases from V and 4 bases from J, leaving 10 bases between. The CDR3: CASSLADSGYGYTF. Written as DNA, the CDR3 is TGCGCCAGCAGCTTGGCGGACAGCGGCTATGGCTACACCTTC.